These T cell receptor beta chains were read from a single sample in a study of shared clonotypes between healthy human individuals. Libraries were prepared by immunoSEQ multiplex PCR; TCRdb keeps only in-frame clonotypes and omits some of them. The profile shows hundreds of thousands of clones, about 74% of them singletons. Sequenced sample: memory CD4+ T cells sorted from blood. These receptors were collected from a woman aged 25 to 39 in good health. The conserved cysteine and the conserved F or W are not part of the CDR3 here. D genes are given only for firm matches.

d_call	cdr3_length	j_call	v_call	cdr3_aa
NA	12	TRBJ2-7	TRBV6-1	ASSEAGGGYEQY
TRBD1	14	TRBJ2-3	TRBV5-1	ASSSLQGKITDTQY
NA	12	TRBJ2-5	TRBV27	ASSFWHSQETQY
NA	11	TRBJ1-5	TRBV19	ASSIGRDQPQH
NA	11	TRBJ1-6	TRBV5-1	ASSLEGNSPLH
NA	12	TRBJ1-1	TRBV19	ASKSVGAMAEAF
NA	10	TRBJ2-7	TRBV6-6	ASSRGGYEQY
NA	11	TRBJ1-2	TRBV10-1	AAIPGHNYGYT
NA	11	TRBJ2-5	TRBV5-4	ASSLEAAETQY
TRBD1	16	TRBJ2-1	TRBV7-9	ASSLVLIFGQGNNEQF
TRBD2	16	TRBJ2-3	TRBV6-1	ASSGGLAGRGSTDTQY
NA	11	TRBJ2-3	TRBV11-3	ASSLLASDTQY
TRBD2	15	TRBJ2-5	TRBV5-1	ASRMGMTSGSKETQY
NA	13	TRBJ2-3	TRBV27	ASSQGSLSTDTQY
TRBD2	18	TRBJ2-4	TRBV27	ASSRRDSQLGLAGLDIQY
NA	10	TRBJ1-5	TRBV28	ASRAPNQPQH
NA	13	TRBJ2-5	TRBV11-3	ASSLGQQFQETQY
NA	11	TRBJ2-4	TRBV6-1	ASRGGAKNIQY
TRBD1	13	TRBJ1-2	TRBV30	AWSPGQGAVSGYT
NA	13	TRBJ2-3	TRBV19	ASSIPVASRDTQY
TRBD1	12	TRBJ1-4	TRBV5-1	ASSSQGAYEKLF
NA	15	TRBJ2-1	TRBV18	ASSPPSGLRELNEQF
TRBD2	12	TRBJ2-5	TRBV2	ASSIGTRGETQY
TRBD1	13	TRBJ2-3	TRBV28	ASSPQGAGTDTQY
TRBD1	14	TRBJ2-5	TRBV11-2	ASSLGIGTAEETQY
NA	15	TRBJ1-5	TRBV15	ATPPGGAGLGNQPQH
NA	11	TRBJ2-7	TRBV6-5	ASQQVSGYEQY
TRBD1	12	TRBJ2-5	TRBV10-3	ATGTGTDQETQY
NA	14	TRBJ2-5	TRBV5-1	ASSLVGSGVQETQY
NA	11	TRBJ2-5	TRBV11-1	ASRYSGTSQQY
NA	13	TRBJ1-4	TRBV6-1	ASSEEGLTNEKLF
TRBD1	14	TRBJ2-5	TRBV11-2	ASSSSGTGVRETQY
TRBD1	13	TRBJ1-2	TRBV19	ASSLVTGGGYGYT
NA	13	TRBJ2-5	TRBV9	ASSVSGTPQETQY
NA	13	TRBJ1-2	TRBV4-1	ASSQEARSNYGYT
TRBD1	12	TRBJ2-5	TRBV7-8	ASRQGQGQETQY
NA	12	TRBJ2-1	TRBV5-6	ASSLGVTQIEQF
NA	12	TRBJ2-3	TRBV7-3	ASSLDPSAYTQY
TRBD1	10	TRBJ2-1	TRBV15	ATSVQGNEQF
NA	15	TRBJ2-7	TRBV7-6	ASSLYSRVHRDYEQY
TRBD1	13	TRBJ2-5	TRBV7-3	ASSLMGRGQETQY
NA	11	TRBJ2-1	TRBV27	ASRGGPYNEQF
NA	14	TRBJ1-1	TRBV10-3	AISGEEGKVVSEAF
NA	11	TRBJ2-7	TRBV28	ASSLGHDYEQY
NA	11	TRBJ2-7	TRBV9	ASSAKYWGEQY
NA	9	TRBJ1-1	TRBV28	ASREGTEAF
NA	14	TRBJ2-5	TRBV5-5	ASSLVLLQLQETQY
TRBD2	13	TRBJ2-1	TRBV28	ASSRSGRFYNEQF